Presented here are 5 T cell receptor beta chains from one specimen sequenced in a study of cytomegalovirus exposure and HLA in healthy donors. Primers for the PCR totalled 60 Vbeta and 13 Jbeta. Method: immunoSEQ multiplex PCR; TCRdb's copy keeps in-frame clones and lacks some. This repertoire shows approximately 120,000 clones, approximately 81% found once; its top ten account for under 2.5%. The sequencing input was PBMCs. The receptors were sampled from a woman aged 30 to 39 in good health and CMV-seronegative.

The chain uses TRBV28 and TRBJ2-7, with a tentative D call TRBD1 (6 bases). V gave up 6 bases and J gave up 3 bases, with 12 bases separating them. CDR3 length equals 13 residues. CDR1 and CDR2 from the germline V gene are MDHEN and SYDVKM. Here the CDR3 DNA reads TGTGCCAGCAGACCCACGGGACACTACGAGCAGTACTTC. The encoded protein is CASRPTGHYEQYF.

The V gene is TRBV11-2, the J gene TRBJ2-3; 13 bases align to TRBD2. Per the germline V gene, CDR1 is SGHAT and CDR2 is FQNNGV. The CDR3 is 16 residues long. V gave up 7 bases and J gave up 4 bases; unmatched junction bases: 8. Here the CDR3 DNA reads TGTGCCAGCAAAGCTTGGACTAGCGGGAGATCAGATACGCAGTATTTT. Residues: CASKAWTSGRSDTQYF.

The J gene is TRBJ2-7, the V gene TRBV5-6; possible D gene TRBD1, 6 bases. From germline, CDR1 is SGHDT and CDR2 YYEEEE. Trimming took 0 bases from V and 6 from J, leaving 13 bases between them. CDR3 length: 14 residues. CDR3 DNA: TGTGCCAGCAGCTTGGTTGGCCAGACAGGCGAGCAGTACTTC. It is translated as CASSLVGQTGEQYF.

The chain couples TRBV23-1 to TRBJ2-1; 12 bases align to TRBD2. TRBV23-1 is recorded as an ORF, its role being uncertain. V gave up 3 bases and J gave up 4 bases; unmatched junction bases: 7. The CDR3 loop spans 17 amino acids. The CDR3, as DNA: TGCGCCAGCAGTCATCAAGGGACTAGCGGGCCTTACAATGAGCAGTTCTTC. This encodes CASSHQGTSGPYNEQFF.

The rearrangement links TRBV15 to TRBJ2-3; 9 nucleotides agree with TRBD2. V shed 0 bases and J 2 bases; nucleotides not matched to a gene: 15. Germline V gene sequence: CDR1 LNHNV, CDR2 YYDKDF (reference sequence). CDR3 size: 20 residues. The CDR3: CATSRDRLAASAAHTDTQYF. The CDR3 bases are TGTGCCACCAGCAGAGACCGACTAGCGGCCTCCGCGGCGCACACAGATACGCAGTATTTT.